The rows below give T cell receptor beta chains drawn from one sample of a study of metastatic and nonmetastatic thyroid tumors. MiXCR reprocessed the PCR reads for TCRdb. The table lists some 64,000 clones, about 4% of them singletons, with more than 20% in the top ten. The sample was blood. Receptors were obtained from a female donor with papillary thyroid cancer or a benign thyroid nodule (not recorded which). Some clones in this sample may be carry-over from other donors' samples. Both conserved end residues are part of each CDR3. The D gene is left open where the match is weak. Clone sizes are given selectively: once, few, many, or a class where the clone is expanded.

clone_size	j_call	v_call	cdr3_length	d_call	cdr3_aa	cdr3_nt
many	TRBJ2-7	TRBV5-5	13	NA	CASSRGIDYEQYF	TGTGCCAGCAGCCGGGGAATTGACTACGAGCAGTACTTC
many	TRBJ1-3	TRBV7-6	14	NA	CASSLGPTGNTIYF	TGTGCCAGCAGCCTTGGCCCTACGGGAAACACCATATATTTT
many	TRBJ1-1	TRBV6-1	13	TRBD1	CASSDTGAAEAFF	TGTGCCAGCAGTGATACAGGGGCCGCTGAAGCTTTCTTT
many	TRBJ2-3	TRBV20-1	18	TRBD2	CSAEGGRGLSGNADTQYF	TGCAGTGCTGAAGGTGGCCGCGGTCTGAGCGGGAACGCAGATACGCAGTATTTT
many	TRBJ2-7	TRBV20-1	18	NA	CSAREGWAGAYRGYEQYF	TGCAGTGCTAGAGAGGGGTGGGCAGGGGCCTACCGGGGATACGAGCAGTACTTC
many	TRBJ2-2	TRBV30	13	NA	CAWSDGGFGELFF	TGTGCCTGGAGTGACGGTGGCTTCGGGGAGCTGTTTTTT
many	TRBJ1-2	TRBV20-1	13	TRBD1	CSAKGYRGSGYTF	TGCAGTGCTAAGGGGTACAGGGGCTCTGGCTACACCTTC
NA	TRBJ1-1	TRBV12-3/TRBV12-4	12	NA	CASSFGLTEAFF	TGTGCCAGCAGTTTCGGGTTAACTGAAGCTTTCTTT
many	TRBJ1-2	TRBV11-3	14	TRBD1	CASSPGQASHGYTF	TGTGCCAGCAGCCCGGGACAGGCGAGCCATGGCTACACCTTC
few	TRBJ1-1	TRBV6-1	13	NA	CASSEAGRTEAFF	TGTGCCAGCAGTGAAGCCGGGCGGACTGAAGCTTTCTTT